Sequencing of this T cell receptor beta chain was carried out in a study of blood T cells in healthy people across ages. Trimming at V came to 5 bases and at J to 4 bases, leaving 5 bases not matched to a gene. Germline assignment: CDR1 LNHNV and CDR2 YYDKDF (reference sequence). This CDR3 has 14 residues. For the second PCR, which ran for about 6 to 12 cycles, a sample-barcoded 5' primer and a J-beta primer mix were used. One entry per CDR3 protein results from TCRdb running MiXCR on the 5' RACE reads. The top ten hold 30% to 45% of the sample, which has about 640,000 distinct CDR3 sequences, roughly three fifths seen once.

The receptor was derived from a man between 60 and 70 years old in good health. The sample taken for sequencing was blood. The chain recombines TRBV15 with TRBJ2-5; the match to TRBD1 covers 9 bases. CDR3 coding DNA: TGTGCCACCAGCCCTGGGACAGGGAGAGAGACCCAGTACTTC. It codes for CATSPGTGRETQYF.